This T cell receptor beta chain was identified during a study of cytomegalovirus exposure and HLA in healthy donors. Per germline, CDR1 SGHRS and CDR2 YFSETQ. The CDR3 runs to 13 residues. V was trimmed by 4 bases and J by 4 bases, leaving 11 bases between them. In regard to this clone: Its antigen remains unknown.

Researchers ran the PCR with 60 Vbeta and 13 Jbeta primers. Clones were sequenced by immunoSEQ multiplex PCR, and TCRdb holds only the in-frame ones, with some missing. This sample has 150,000 to 200,000 clones, with less than 85% found just once. Samples came from healthy bone marrow donors. Nominally healthy donors were sampled, though unrecorded immune exposures were likely. Study-level points and caveats: Reports credit the classifier with highly specific, highly sensitive diagnosis of cytomegalovirus status. Accurate prediction of HLA-A and HLA-B alleles (for most subjects) was reportedly achieved from TCR beta sequences.

The source material was PBMCs. The chain combines TRBV5-1 with TRBJ1-1; possible D gene TRBD1, 6 bases. The receptor's source is a man aged 35 to 55 in good health and CMV-seronegative. The CDR3 DNA follows: TGCGCCAGCAGCCCAGGACAGCTCACTGAAGCTTTCTTT. Its translation is CASSPGQLTEAFF.